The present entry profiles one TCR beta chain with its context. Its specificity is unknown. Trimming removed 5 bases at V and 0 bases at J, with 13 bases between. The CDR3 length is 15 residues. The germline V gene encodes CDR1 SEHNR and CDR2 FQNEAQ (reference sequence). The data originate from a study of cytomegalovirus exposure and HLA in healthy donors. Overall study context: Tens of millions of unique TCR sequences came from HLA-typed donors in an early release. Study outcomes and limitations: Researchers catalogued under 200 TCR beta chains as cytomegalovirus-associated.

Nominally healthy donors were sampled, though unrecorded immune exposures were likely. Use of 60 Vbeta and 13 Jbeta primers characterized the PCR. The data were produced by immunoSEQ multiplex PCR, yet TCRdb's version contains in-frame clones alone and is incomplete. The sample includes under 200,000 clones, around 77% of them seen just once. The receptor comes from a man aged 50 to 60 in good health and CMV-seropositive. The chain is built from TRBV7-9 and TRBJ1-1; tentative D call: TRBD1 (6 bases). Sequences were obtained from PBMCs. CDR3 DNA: TGTGCCAGCAGCGCCACAGGGATTCTGAACACTGAAGCTTTCTTT. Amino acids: CASSATGILNTEAFF.